The rows below give T cell receptor beta chains drawn from one sample of a study of T cells in Graves' hyperthyroidism and ophthalmopathy. TCRdb re-analysed the multiplex PCR reads in MiXCR, keeping a single row per CDR3 protein. The profile shows roughly 710,000 distinct CDR3 sequences, around 40% of them singletons. Material: blood. The source is a woman aged 40-49 years with Graves' hyperthyroidism. CDR3s include the opening cysteine and the closing phenylalanine or tryptophan. A D gene is named only where the DNA matches it firmly. Size tells how often a clone was seen (once, few, many) or the class of an expanded clone, and some rows leave it out.

TRBJ2-1	NA	TRBV19	NA	TGTGCCAGTAGTATGGGCAGGGACACCTATTACAATGAGCAGTTCTTC	CASSMGRDTYYNEQFF
TRBJ2-7	TRBD2	TRBV7-2	NA	TGTGCCAGCAGCACGACGACTAGCGGTTACGAGCAGTACTTC	CASSTTTSGYEQYF
TRBJ1-1	NA	TRBV19	many	TGTGCCAGTATCCAGGGTGGAACTGAAGCTTTCTTT	CASIQGGTEAFF
TRBJ1-2	NA	TRBV7-8	NA	TGTGCCAGCAGCTCGAGCGGTGCAAGGACTGGCTATGGCTACACCTTC	CASSSSGARTGYGYTF
TRBJ2-7	TRBD2	TRBV6-6	NA	TGTGCCAGCAGTTACGGGACTAGAGGGTACGAGCAGTACTTC	CASSYGTRGYEQYF
TRBJ1-2	NA	TRBV9	many	TGTGCCAGCAGCCAAACGGACTCCTACTATGGCTACACCTTC	CASSQTDSYYGYTF
TRBJ1-4	NA	TRBV6-5	NA	TGTGCCAGCGGCAGGGGAGGGGAAAAACTGTTTTTT	CASGRGGEKLFF
TRBJ1-6	TRBD1	TRBV7-9	NA	TGTGCCAGCAGCATAGGACAGGGAAATAATTCACCCCTCCACTTT	CASSIGQGNNSPLHF
TRBJ2-5	TRBD2	TRBV6-5	few	TGTGCCAGCATTAGGCTAGCGGGAACCCAAGAGACCCAGTACTTC	CASIRLAGTQETQYF
TRBJ1-2	NA	TRBV29-1	NA	TGCAGCGTTGACGACGGGGTTTGGGGCTACACCTTC	CSVDDGVWGYTF
TRBJ2-1	NA	TRBV7-9	NA	TGTGCCAGCGGCAACCCCTCCAATGAGCAGTTCTTC	CASGNPSNEQFF
TRBJ2-7	TRBD2	TRBV6-6	NA	TGTGCCAGCAGTTCAATACTAGCGGGATACGAGCAGTACTTC	CASSSILAGYEQYF
TRBJ1-2	NA	TRBV19	few	TGTGCCAGTCCTACAGGTGGACACCGGGGCATGGTAAATTATGGCTACACCTTC	CASPTGGHRGMVNYGYTF
TRBJ1-2	NA	TRBV7-3	NA	TGTGCCAGCAGCCAAACGGAGTATCCCGGGGGCTACACCTTC	CASSQTEYPGGYTF
TRBJ1-2	NA	TRBV20-1	few	TGCAGTGTGGGCAGTAGTCAATCTAACTATGGCTACACCTTC	CSVGSSQSNYGYTF
TRBJ2-7	TRBD2	TRBV7-9	NA	TGTGCCAGCAGTTACGGACTAGCGGGCTACGAGCAGTACTTC	CASSYGLAGYEQYF
TRBJ1-2	TRBD1	TRBV12-3/TRBV12-4	few	TGTGCCAGCAGTTCCGCCGGGACAGATAGTGGCTACACCTTC	CASSSAGTDSGYTF
TRBJ2-5	TRBD1	TRBV7-9	many	TGTGCCAGCAGCTTGGGACAGGGGGCTTTGGAGACCCAGTACTTC	CASSLGQGALETQYF
TRBJ1-6	TRBD1	TRBV5-1	many	TGCGCCAGCAGCGCGCAGACAGGGGGTGATTCACCCCTCCACTTT	CASSAQTGGDSPLHF
TRBJ1-2	NA	TRBV6-5	NA	TGTGCCAGCAGCAACCGTAGCGGCAGGACCTTCTATGGCTACACCTTC	CASSNRSGRTFYGYTF
TRBJ2-2	TRBD2	TRBV2	NA	TGTGCCAGCATAGCGGGAAGGACCGGGGAGCTGTTTTTT	CASIAGRTGELFF
TRBJ1-2	TRBD1	TRBV7-9	many	TGTGCCAGCAGCTCTTACAGGGGGATCGGCTACACCTTC	CASSSYRGIGYTF